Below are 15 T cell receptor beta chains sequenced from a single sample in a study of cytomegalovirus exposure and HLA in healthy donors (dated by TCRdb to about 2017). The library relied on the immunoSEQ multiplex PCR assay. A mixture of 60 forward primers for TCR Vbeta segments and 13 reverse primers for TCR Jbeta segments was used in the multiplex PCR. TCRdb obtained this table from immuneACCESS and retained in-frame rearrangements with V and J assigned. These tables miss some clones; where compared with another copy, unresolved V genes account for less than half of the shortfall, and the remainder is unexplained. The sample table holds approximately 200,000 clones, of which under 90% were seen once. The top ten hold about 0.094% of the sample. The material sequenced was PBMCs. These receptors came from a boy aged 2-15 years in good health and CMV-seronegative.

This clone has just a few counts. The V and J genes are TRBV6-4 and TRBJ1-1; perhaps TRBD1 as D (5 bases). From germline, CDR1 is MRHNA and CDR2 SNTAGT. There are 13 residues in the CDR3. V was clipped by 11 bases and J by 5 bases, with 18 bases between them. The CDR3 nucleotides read TGTGCCTCTTCCTGGCAGGAGGGGACTGAAGCTTTCTTT. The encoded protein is CASSWQEGTEAFF.

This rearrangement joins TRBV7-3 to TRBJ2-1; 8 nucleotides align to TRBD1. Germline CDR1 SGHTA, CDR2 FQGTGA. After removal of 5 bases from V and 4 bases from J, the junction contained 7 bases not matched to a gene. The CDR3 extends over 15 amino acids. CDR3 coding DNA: TGTGCCAGCAGCCACACCGGGACAGGATACAATGAGCAGTTCTTC. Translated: CASSHTGTGYNEQFF.

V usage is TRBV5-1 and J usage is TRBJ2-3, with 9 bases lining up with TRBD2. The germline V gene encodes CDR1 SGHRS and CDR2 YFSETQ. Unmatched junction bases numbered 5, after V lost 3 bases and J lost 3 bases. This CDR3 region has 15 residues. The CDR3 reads CASSWGSGGTDTQYF. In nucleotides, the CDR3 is TGCGCCAGCAGCTGGGGGAGCGGGGGGACAGATACGCAGTATTTT.

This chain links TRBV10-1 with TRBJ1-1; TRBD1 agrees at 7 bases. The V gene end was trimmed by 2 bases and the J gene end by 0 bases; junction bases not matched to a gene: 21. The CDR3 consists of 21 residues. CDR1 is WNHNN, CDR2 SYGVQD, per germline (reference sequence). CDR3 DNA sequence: TGCGCCAGCAGTGAGATCGGTGAGCCAGGGAAGGGGGCGAGACTGAACACTGAAGCTTTCTTT. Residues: CASSEIGEPGKGARLNTEAFF.

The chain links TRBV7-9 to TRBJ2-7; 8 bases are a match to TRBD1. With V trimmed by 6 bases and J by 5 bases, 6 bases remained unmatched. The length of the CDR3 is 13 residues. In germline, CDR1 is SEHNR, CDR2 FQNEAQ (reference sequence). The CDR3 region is CASSSGQGHEQYF. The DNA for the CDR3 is TGTGCCAGCAGTTCCGGACAGGGCCACGAGCAGTACTTC.

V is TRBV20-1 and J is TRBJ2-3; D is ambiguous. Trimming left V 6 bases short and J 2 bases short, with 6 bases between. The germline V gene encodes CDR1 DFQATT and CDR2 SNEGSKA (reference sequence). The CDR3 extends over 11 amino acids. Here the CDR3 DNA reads TGCAGTGCACAGTCCACAGATACGCAGTATTTT. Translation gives CSAQSTDTQYF.

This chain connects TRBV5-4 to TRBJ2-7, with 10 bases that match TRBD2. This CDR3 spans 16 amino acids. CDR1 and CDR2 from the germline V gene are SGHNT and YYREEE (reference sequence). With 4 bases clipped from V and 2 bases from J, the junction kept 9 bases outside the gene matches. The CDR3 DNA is TGTGCCAGCAGCCCCACCCCCCTAGCGGGGGCCTACGAGCAGTACTTC. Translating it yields CASSPTPLAGAYEQYF. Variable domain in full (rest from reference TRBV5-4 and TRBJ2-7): ETGVTQSPTHLIKTRGQQVTLRCSSQSGHNTVSWYQQALGQGPQFIFQYYREEENGRGNFPPRFSGLQFPNYSSELNVNALELDDSALYLCASSPTPLAGAYEQYFGPGTRLTVT.

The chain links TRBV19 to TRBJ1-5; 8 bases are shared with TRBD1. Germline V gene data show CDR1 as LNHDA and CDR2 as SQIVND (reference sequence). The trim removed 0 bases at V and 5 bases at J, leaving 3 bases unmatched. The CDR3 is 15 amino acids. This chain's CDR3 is CASSIDGQGDQPQHF. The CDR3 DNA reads TGTGCCAGTAGTATAGATGGACAGGGTGATCAGCCCCAGCATTTT.

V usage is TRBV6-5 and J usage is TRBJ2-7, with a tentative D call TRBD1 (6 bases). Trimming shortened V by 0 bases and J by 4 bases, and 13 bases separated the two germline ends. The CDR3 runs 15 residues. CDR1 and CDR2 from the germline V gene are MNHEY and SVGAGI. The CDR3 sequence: CASSYSAGVAYEQYF. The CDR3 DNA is TGTGCCAGCAGTTACTCAGCAGGGGTGGCTTACGAGCAGTACTTC.

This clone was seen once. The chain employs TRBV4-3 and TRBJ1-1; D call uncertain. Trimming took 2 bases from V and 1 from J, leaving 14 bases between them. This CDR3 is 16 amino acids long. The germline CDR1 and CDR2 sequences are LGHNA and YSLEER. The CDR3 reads CASSQRLRLQNTEAFF. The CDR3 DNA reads TGCGCCAGCAGCCAAAGGCTTCGACTTCAGAACACTGAAGCTTTCTTT.

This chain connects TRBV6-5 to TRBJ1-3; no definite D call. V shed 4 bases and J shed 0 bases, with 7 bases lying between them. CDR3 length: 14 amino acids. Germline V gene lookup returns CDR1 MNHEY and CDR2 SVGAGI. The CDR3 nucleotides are TGTGCCAGCAGTTTGATCAGCTCTGGAAACACCATATATTTT. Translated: CASSLISSGNTIYF.

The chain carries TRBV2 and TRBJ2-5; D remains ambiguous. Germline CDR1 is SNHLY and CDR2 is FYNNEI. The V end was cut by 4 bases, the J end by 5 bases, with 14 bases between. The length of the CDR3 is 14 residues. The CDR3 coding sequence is TGTGCCAGCAGTGGCCAGACTCTGAGGGAGACCCAGTACTTC. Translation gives CASSGQTLRETQYF.

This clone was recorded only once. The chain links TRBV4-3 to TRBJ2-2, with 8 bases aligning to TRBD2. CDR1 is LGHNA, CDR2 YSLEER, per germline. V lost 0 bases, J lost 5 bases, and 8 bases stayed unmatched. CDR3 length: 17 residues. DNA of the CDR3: TGCGCCAGCAGCCAAGATCGGGGGACGGGAGGGACCGGGGAGCTGTTTTTT. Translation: CASSQDRGTGGTGELFF.

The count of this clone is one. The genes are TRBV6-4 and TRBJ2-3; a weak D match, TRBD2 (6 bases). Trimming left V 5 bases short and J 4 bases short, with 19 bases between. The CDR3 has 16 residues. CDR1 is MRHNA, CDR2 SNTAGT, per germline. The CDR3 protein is CASSPSLATLADTQYF. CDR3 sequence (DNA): TGTGCCAGCAGTCCCTCACTAGCAACCCTCGCAGATACGCAGTATTTT.

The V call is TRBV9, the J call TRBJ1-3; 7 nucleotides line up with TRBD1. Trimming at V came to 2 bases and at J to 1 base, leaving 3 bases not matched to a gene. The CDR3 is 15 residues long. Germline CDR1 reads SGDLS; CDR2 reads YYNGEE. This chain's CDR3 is CASSVSGGSGNTIYF. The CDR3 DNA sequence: TGTGCCAGCAGCGTGTCAGGGGGATCTGGAAACACCATATATTTT.